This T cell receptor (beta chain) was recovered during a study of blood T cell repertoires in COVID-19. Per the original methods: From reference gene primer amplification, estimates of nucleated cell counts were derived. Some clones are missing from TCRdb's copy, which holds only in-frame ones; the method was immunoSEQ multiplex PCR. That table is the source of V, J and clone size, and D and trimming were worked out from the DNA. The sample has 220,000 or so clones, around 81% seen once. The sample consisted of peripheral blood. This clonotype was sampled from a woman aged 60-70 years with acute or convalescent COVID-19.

The CDR3 DNA reads as TGTGCCACCAGCAGAGACCCCGGACGGGAAAAGAATGAAAAACTGTTTTTT. Protein product: CATSRDPGREKNEKLFF. The chain has TRBV15 and TRBJ1-4; D gene unclear. Per the germline V gene, CDR1 is LNHNV and CDR2 is YYDKDF (reference sequence). V gave up 0 bases and J gave up 5 bases, with 16 bases separating them. CDR3 length equals 17 residues.